Listed here are 15 T cell receptor beta chains from one sample, sequenced in a study of brain T cells in children with intractable seizures. Produced via immunoSEQ multiplex PCR; TCRdb's table is partial and in-frame only. The sample yields 95,000 to 120,000 clones, 90% to 95% seen once. Sequenced material: peripheral blood, taken at surgery. The origin of the receptors is a boy younger than two with hemimegalencephaly and intractable seizures.

Regarding this clone: Other DNA sequences within the sample encode an identical CDR3. The gene calls are TRBV7-9 and TRBJ2-7; D is unclear. The CDR3 is 12 residues long. V lost 1 base and J lost 4, with 5 bases in between. Germline V CDR1 and CDR2: SEHNR, FQNEAQ (reference sequence). The CDR3 sequence: CASSLGSYEQYF. In DNA, the CDR3 is TGTGCCAGCAGCTTAGGGAGTTACGAGCAGTACTTC.

The V call is TRBV28, the J call TRBJ1-1; unclear D gene. The germline V gene has CDR1 MDHEN and CDR2 SYDVKM. Trimming shortened V by 3 bases and J by 0 bases, and 14 bases separated the two germline ends. The CDR3 is 16 amino acids. The chain's CDR3 is CASSLMLEGMNTEAFF. The CDR3 coding sequence is TGTGCCAGCAGTTTGATGCTCGAGGGAATGAACACTGAAGCTTTCTTT.

The table lists this clone with a few counts. This chain links TRBV5-4 with TRBJ1-3, with D possibly matching TRBD1 (6 bases). The CDR3 is 15 residues long. Trimming pared 0 bases from V and 4 bases from J, leaving 11 bases between. CDR1 SGHNT and CDR2 YYREEE come from the germline V gene (reference sequence). The CDR3 here is CASSLAGAAGNTIYF. Written as DNA, the CDR3 is TGTGCCAGCAGCTTGGCAGGGGCGGCAGGAAACACCATATATTTT.

The CDR3 is CASSLAPGQYGNTIYF. The CDR3 nucleotides read TGCGCCAGCAGCTTGGCCCCGGGGCAATATGGAAACACCATATATTTT. J is TRBJ1-3 and V is TRBV5-1, with TRBD1 as a possible D gene (5 bases). V was pared by 0 bases and J by 3 bases, with 13 bases between. This CDR3 is built from 16 residues. Looked up from germline, CDR1 is SGHRS and CDR2 is YFSETQ. Drawing the rest from reference TRBV5-1 and TRBJ1-3, the complete variable domain is KAGVTQTPRYLIKTRGQQVTLSCSPISGHRSVSWYQQTPGQGLQFLFEYFSETQRNKGNFPGRFSGRQFSNSRSEMNVSTLELGDSALYLCASSLAPGQYGNTIYFGEGSWLTVV.

The gene calls are TRBV9 and TRBJ2-2; 9 bases map to TRBD1. This CDR3 spans 19 amino acids. Unmatched junction bases numbered 15, after V lost 6 bases and J lost 0 bases. The germline V gene encodes CDR1 SGDLS and CDR2 YYNGEE. The CDR3 loop reads CASNKRAGTGGANTGELFF. The CDR3 bases are TGTGCCAGCAACAAGAGAGCCGGCACAGGGGGCGCGAACACCGGGGAGCTGTTTTTT.

The rearrangement joins TRBV6-5 to TRBJ2-1, with TRBD1 matching 11 bases. The CDR3 loop spans 14 amino acids. V trimming: 7 bases; J trimming: 5 bases; junction bases outside the gene matches: 4. The germline V gene has CDR1 MNHEY and CDR2 SVGAGI. The CDR3: CASIGTGGNNEQFF. CDR3 in DNA: TGTGCCAGCATCGGGACAGGGGGTAACAATGAGCAGTTCTTC.

The chain combines TRBV27 with TRBJ2-5; 8 bases are a match to TRBD1. This CDR3 has 16 residues. J lost 5 bases, V lost 5 bases, and 13 bases had no gene match. The V gene's germline CDR1 is MNHEY and CDR2 SMNVEV (reference sequence). The DNA for the CDR3 is TGTGCCAGCAGTCCCCAGGACAGGGACCCGCAGGAGACCCAGTACTTC. It is translated as CASSPQDRDPQETQYF.

This chain links TRBV30 with TRBJ1-6; D call uncertain. The length of the CDR3 is 16 residues. The ends were cut back, 3 bases at V and 5 bases at J, with 17 bases in the middle. Germline V CDR1 and CDR2: GTSNPN, SVGIG (reference sequence). CDR3 sequence: CAWRLAGTKNNSPLHF. CDR3 DNA sequence: TGTGCCTGGAGACTGGCGGGAACAAAGAATAATTCACCCCTCCACTTT. Complete variable domain (other parts from reference TRBV30 and TRBJ1-6): SQTIHQWPATLVQPVGSPLSLECTVEGTSNPNLYWYRQAAGRGLQLLFYSVGIGQISSEVPQNLSASRPQDRQFILSSKKLLLSDSGFYLCAWRLAGTKNNSPLHFGNGTRLTVT.

The gene calls are TRBV30 and TRBJ2-7; 9 bases agree with TRBD2. CDR3 length: 14 amino acids. From germline, CDR1 is GTSNPN and CDR2 SVGIG (reference sequence). V was pared by 7 bases and J by 9 bases, with 16 bases of the junction left unmatched. The CDR3 sequence is CASTGWLAGRVQYF. The CDR3 coding sequence is TGTGCCTCCACAGGCTGGCTAGCGGGAAGGGTGCAGTACTTC.

The J gene is TRBJ1-2, the V gene TRBV5-1; tentatively, D is TRBD1 (5 bases). Looked up from germline, CDR1 is SGHRS and CDR2 is YFSETQ. V lost 4 bases and J 8 bases, leaving 18 bases between the germline ends. This CDR3 contains 14 residues. The CDR3 loop reads CASSPFGGDKGYTF. The CDR3 DNA follows: TGCGCCAGCAGCCCTTTTGGGGGTGATAAGGGCTACACCTTC.

This chain links TRBV7-9 with TRBJ2-3; D is uncertain. The CDR3 length is 16 residues. Germline CDR1 is SEHNR and CDR2 is FQNEAQ (reference sequence). Trimming took off 5 bases at V and 0 bases at J, with 15 bases between the two ends. The CDR3 region is CASSRTVGKSTDTQYF. In DNA form, the CDR3 reads TGTGCCAGCAGCCGGACGGTTGGGAAAAGCACAGATACGCAGTATTTT.

This chain uses TRBV7-2 with TRBJ2-2, with 10 nucleotides matching TRBD2. CDR1 and CDR2 (germline): SGHTA, FQGNSA. CDR3 length: 16 amino acids. Trimming removed 1 base from V and 3 bases from J; junction bases left unmatched: 2. The CDR3 DNA sequence: TGTGCCAGCAGCTTAGGACTAGCGGGTCACACCGGGGAGCTGTTTTTT. Amino acids: CASSLGLAGHTGELFF.

V is TRBV6-5 and J is TRBJ2-1; TRBD2 matches 8 bases. Losses at the gene ends were 2 bases for V and 2 bases for J; bases not matched to a gene: 5. The germline gives CDR1 MNHEY, CDR2 SVGAGI. The CDR3 length is 16 residues. The CDR3 nucleotides are TGTGCCAGCAGTTACCTAAGCGGGAGAGCCTACAATGAGCAGTTCTTC. Its translation is CASSYLSGRAYNEQFF.

Concerning this clone itself: This sample also contains other DNA sequences that code for the same CDR3. The chain carries TRBV9 and TRBJ1-5; D is undetermined. The CDR3 length is 13 residues. Deletions cut 0 bases from V and 3 bases from J, with 4 bases between. Germline V gives CDR1 SGDLS, CDR2 YYNGEE. In DNA form, the CDR3 reads TGTGCCAGCAGCGTAGGCCCCAATCAGCCCCAGCATTTT. Its translation: CASSVGPNQPQHF.

The CDR3 region is CASSLKTSGIKSYEQYF. DNA of the CDR3: TGTGCCAGCAGCTTAAAGACTAGCGGGATAAAATCCTACGAGCAGTACTTC. This chain links TRBV7-2 with TRBJ2-7, with 11 bases fitting TRBD2. The CDR3 loop spans 17 amino acids. Trimming removed 2 bases from V and 1 base from J; junction bases left unmatched: 7. The germline gives CDR1 SGHTA, CDR2 FQGNSA.